These 14 T cell receptor beta chains originate from one sample sequenced in a study of early stage breast cancer tumors. Using immunoSEQ multiplex PCR, the repertoire was profiled, and TCRdb retains in-frame clones only, with some absent. The sample carries about 17,000 clones, around 88% recorded once. Sequenced input: blood. The receptor set was obtained from an older person with breast cancer.

The J gene is TRBJ1-1, the V gene TRBV5-4, with TRBD1 matching over 8 bases. Germline values: CDR1 SGHNT, CDR2 YYREEE (reference sequence). The V gene end was trimmed by 0 bases and the J gene end by 7 bases; junction bases not matched to a gene: 11. The CDR3 length is 16 residues. The CDR3 spells CASSLERTGRIGEAFF. The CDR3 DNA follows: TGTGCCAGCAGCTTGGAAAGGACAGGGCGTATTGGTGAAGCTTTCTTT.

This chain connects TRBV7-6 to TRBJ2-5; TRBD2 matches 9 bases. The J call may be faulty, since TRBJ2-7 better matches the DNA end. This CDR3 is built from 15 residues. Germline assignment: CDR1 SGHVS and CDR2 FNYEAQ. The CDR3: CASSPLAGPAYEQYF. Written as DNA, the CDR3 is TGTGCCAGCAGCCCCCTAGCGGGACCAGCCTACGAGCAGTACTTC.

The chain links TRBV5-1 to TRBJ2-1; 9 bases are shared with TRBD2. J was trimmed by 9 bases and V by 0 bases; bases with no gene match: 4. Germline V gives CDR1 SGHRS, CDR2 YFSETQ. CDR3 length: 14 residues. CDR3 protein: CASSLGGGVSEQFF. As DNA, the CDR3 is TGCGCCAGCAGCTTGGGCGGGGGGGTTAGTGAGCAGTTCTTC.

The chain is built from TRBV19 and TRBJ1-1, with D hard to call. Trimming took off 1 base at V and 6 bases at J, with 9 bases between the two ends. The CDR3 spans 13 residues. From germline, CDR1 is LNHDA and CDR2 SQIVND (reference sequence). The CDR3 bases are TGTGCCAGTAGTATAGTTGCAGATGCTGAAGCTTTCTTT. Translating gives CASSIVADAEAFF.

The chain carries TRBV2 and TRBJ2-4, with D hard to call. CDR1 and CDR2 from the germline V gene are SNHLY and FYNNEI. The V end was cut by 4 bases, the J end by 0 bases, with 13 bases between. CDR3 length equals 16 residues. The chain's CDR3 is CASSGISSLAKNIQYF. DNA for the CDR3: TGTGCCAGCAGTGGTATTAGCAGTTTAGCCAAAAACATTCAGTACTTC.

The chain employs TRBV15 and TRBJ1-2, with D perhaps TRBD1 (6 bases). The CDR3 is made up of 12 amino acids. The V and J ends lost 4 bases and 5 bases respectively, with 8 bases between them. The germline V gene encodes CDR1 LNHNV and CDR2 YYDKDF (reference sequence). The CDR3 nucleotides are TGTGCCACCAGCAACAGGGATTATGGCTACACCTTC. This sequence encodes CATSNRDYGYTF.

The rearrangement uses TRBV5-4 and TRBJ1-1; possible D gene TRBD1, 5 bases. CDR3 size: 18 residues. The V and J ends lost 4 bases and 6 bases respectively, with 28 bases between them. CDR1 is SGHNT, CDR2 YYREEE, per germline (reference sequence). CDR3: CASSPKAGGLLLGSEAFF. The CDR3 coding sequence is TGTGCCAGCAGCCCGAAAGCGGGGGGTCTGTTGCTTGGTTCTGAAGCTTTCTTT.

The chain carries TRBV25-1 and TRBJ1-2; 9 positions match TRBD1. The V segment lost 7 bases and the J segment 10 bases; nucleotides outside the gene matches: 16. Germline lookup yields CDR1 MGHDK and CDR2 SYGVNS. The CDR3 length is 15 residues. In nucleotides, the CDR3 is TGTGCCAGCACCCGCGGGACAGGGCAGGGGGGTACCTACACCTTC. Its protein is CASTRGTGQGGTYTF.

This chain connects TRBV5-1 to TRBJ2-6, with TRBD2 identical over 7 bases. CDR3 length equals 15 residues. Per the germline V gene, CDR1 is SGHRS and CDR2 is YFSETQ. V shed 4 bases, J shed 0 bases, and the junction held 1 base outside the gene matches. The CDR3 coding sequence is TGCGCCAGCAGCCCGGGAGGCTCTGGGGCCAACGTCCTGACTTTC. Residues: CASSPGGSGANVLTF.

The chain couples TRBV6-5 to TRBJ2-7, with D uncertain. The germline V gene encodes CDR1 MNHEY and CDR2 SVGAGI. This CDR3 has 14 amino acids. The V end was cut by 0 bases, the J end by 4 bases, with 10 bases between. CDR3 region: CASSYSGRTYEQYF. The CDR3 bases are TGTGCCAGCAGTTACTCGGGCAGAACTTACGAGCAGTACTTC.

The V call is TRBV5-1, the J call TRBJ1-1, with D maybe TRBD1 (5 bases). Germline assignment: CDR1 SGHRS and CDR2 YFSETQ. CDR3 length equals 17 residues. V was clipped by 4 bases and J by 1 base, with 20 bases between them. The CDR3 protein is CASSTTTSGLPNTEAFF. In DNA, the CDR3 is TGCGCCAGCAGCACCACCACATCGGGACTGCCGAACACTGAAGCTTTCTTT.

This chain links TRBV5-5 with TRBJ2-7; D might be TRBD2 (7 bases). Trimming cost V 0 bases and J 1 base, with 14 bases left between them. Germline CDR1 is SGHKS and CDR2 is YYEKEE (reference sequence). The CDR3 length is 16 residues. Here the CDR3 reads CASSLAGRGLSYEQYF. The CDR3 DNA sequence: TGTGCCAGCAGCTTGGCCGGGCGGGGGCTATCCTACGAGCAGTACTTC. The full variable domain, rest sourced from reference TRBV5-5 and TRBJ2-7, is DAGVTQSPTHLIKTRGQQVTLRCSPISGHKSVSWYQQVLGQGPQFIFQYYEKEERGRGNFPDRFSARQFPNYSSELNVNALLLGDSALYLCASSLAGRGLSYEQYFGPGTRLTVT.

This chain links TRBV6-4 with TRBJ1-5, with D tentatively TRBD1 (6 bases). CDR3 length: 15 residues. V was clipped by 7 bases and J by 4 bases, with 17 bases between them. Germline V lookup: CDR1 MRHNA, CDR2 SNTAGT. CDR3 DNA: TGTGCCAGCACACACAGGGTAGGAAGAAATCAGCCCCAGCATTTT. Residues: CASTHRVGRNQPQHF.

The rearrangement links TRBV2 to TRBJ1-2; D remains ambiguous. Per germline, CDR1 SNHLY and CDR2 FYNNEI. The CDR3 length is 13 residues. V lost 7 bases and J lost 7, with 16 bases in between. CDR3 DNA sequence: TGTGCCAGCACCACGCGTGATGTTGGTGGCTACACCTTC. Its protein product is CASTTRDVGGYTF. The whole variable domain, filled in from reference TRBV2 and TRBJ1-2, reads EPEVTQTPSHQVTQMGQEVILRCVPISNHLYFYWYRQILGQKVEFLVSFYNNEISEKSEIFDDQFSVERPDGSNFTLKIRSTKLEDSAMYFCASTTRDVGGYTFGSGTRLTVV.